Listed below are T cell receptor beta chains from one sample, sequenced in a study of T cell changes during pregnancy in multiple sclerosis. Assay: immunoSEQ multiplex PCR; the TCRdb copy retains only in-frame clones and omits some. The data show about 22,000 clones, 85% to 95% seen once. Sequencing was performed on CD4+ T cells from peripheral blood mononuclear cells, taken in the third trimester of pregnancy. The receptor set was obtained from a female donor with multiple sclerosis, enrolled in a pregnancy study. Each CDR3 is given with its conserved first and last residue. Each record gives: D gene, V gene, J gene, clone size, CDR3 DNA, CDR3 protein. The D gene is left open where the match is weak. Size is stated for part of the rows, as once, few or many counts, or as a class when the clone is expanded.

.	TRBV28	TRBJ2-7	.	TGTGCCAGCAGGCCCGGGCCAGGGAAGGGATCAGTGCAGTACTTC	CASRPGPGKGSVQYF
TRBD2	TRBV5-1	TRBJ2-1	.	TGCGCCAGCAGCCCCATTAGGACTAGCGGGGACAATGAGCAGTTCTTC	CASSPIRTSGDNEQFF
.	TRBV4-1	TRBJ2-1	.	TGCGCCAGCAGCCAAGAGATCCGGGGGAGCTCCTACAATGAGCAGTTCTTC	CASSQEIRGSSYNEQFF
.	TRBV4-3	TRBJ1-3	.	TGCGCCAGCAGCCAAGATCCCGCAGTGGGCGGAAACACCATATATTTT	CASSQDPAVGGNTIYF
.	TRBV30	TRBJ1-4	.	TGTGCCTGGAGTGCGTTCCTTTTGGGGCAGGAAAAACTGTTTTTT	CAWSAFLLGQEKLFF
.	TRBV15	TRBJ1-1	.	TGTGCCACCAGCAGAGGGGGGGGCCGGATCACTGAAGCTTTCTTT	CATSRGGGRITEAFF
TRBD1	TRBV28	TRBJ1-2	.	TGTGCCAGCAGTCCTCGGACAGGCTCAGCTAACTATGGCTACACCTTC	CASSPRTGSANYGYTF
.	TRBV10-3	TRBJ2-7	.	TGTGCCATCAGGAATACCACGGACTCTTACGAGCAGTACTTC	CAIRNTTDSYEQYF
TRBD2	TRBV10-1	TRBJ2-3	.	TGCGCCAGCAGCGACCTGACTAGCGGGAAAAGGGATACGCAGTATTTT	CASSDLTSGKRDTQYF
.	TRBV21-1	TRBJ2-5	.	TGTGCCAGCAGCCCGGGGGAACAAGAGACCCAGTACTTC	CASSPGEQETQYF
TRBD1	TRBV2	TRBJ1-5	.	TGTGCCAGCAGTCCCGGGACAGGGAGGGACCAGCCCCAGCATTTT	CASSPGTGRDQPQHF
.	TRBV18	TRBJ1-1	.	TGTGCCAGCTCGTTTATGGGGGGGGGCAGGAGTGAAGCTTTCTTT	CASSFMGGGRSEAFF
.	TRBV7-3	TRBJ2-1	.	TGTGCCAGCGCACAACCAGGGGACCATGAGCAGTTCTTC	CASAQPGDHEQFF
.	TRBV2	TRBJ2-7	.	TGTGCCAGCAGTGAGCAGATATACGAGCAGTACTTC	CASSEQIYEQYF
.	TRBV4-3	TRBJ1-5	once	TGCGCCAGCAGCCCTGAGGCGGGAGATCAGCCCCAGCATTTT	CASSPEAGDQPQHF
.	TRBV19	TRBJ2-2	.	TGTGCCAGTAGTATAGCTTGGCACATAAGAACCGGGGAGCTGTTTTTT	CASSIAWHIRTGELFF
.	TRBV4-3	TRBJ1-2	.	TGCGCCAGCAGCCGCGGGTGGGGAGCTTATAACTATGGCTACACCTTC	CASSRGWGAYNYGYTF
TRBD1	TRBV25-1	TRBJ1-2	.	TGTGCCAGCAGTCCTCAAAACAGGGGGGACTATGGCTACACCTTC	CASSPQNRGDYGYTF
.	TRBV10-1	TRBJ1-3	.	TGCGCCAGCAGGGGCTCCGTACTGTCGGGAAACACCATATATTTT	CASRGSVLSGNTIYF
TRBD1	TRBV5-5	TRBJ1-1	.	TGTGCCAGCAGCCCCTGGACAGGGGCGAACACTGAAGCTTTCTTT	CASSPWTGANTEAFF
.	TRBV7-2	TRBJ1-1	.	TGTGCCAGCAGCTTAGAAGACAGAAAAGCTTTCTTT	CASSLEDRKAFF
.	TRBV7-2	TRBJ2-3	.	TGTGCCAGCAGCTTAATGGGAGGAGGGCCAGATACGCAGTATTTT	CASSLMGGGPDTQYF
.	TRBV7-2	TRBJ2-7	.	TGTGCCAGCAGCTTGCTAGCCGCCTACGAGCAGTACTTC	CASSLLAAYEQYF
TRBD1	TRBV6-5	TRBJ2-7	.	TGTGCCAGCAGAAAGACAGGGAAGGTGGGCGAGCAGTACTTC	CASRKTGKVGEQYF
.	TRBV15	TRBJ1-1	.	TGTGCCACCAGCAGAGTAGTGAACACTGAAGCTTTCTTT	CATSRVVNTEAFF
.	TRBV2	TRBJ1-5	.	TGTGCCAGCAGTGAAGCGCTGGGGGCGCCCCAGCATTTT	CASSEALGAPQHF
.	TRBV2	TRBJ1-3	.	TGTGCCAGCAGCACAGAACCAAGGTCTGGAAACACCATATATTTT	CASSTEPRSGNTIYF
.	TRBV28	TRBJ2-5	.	TGTGCCAGCAGTTTGTGGGGGCTGGAGACCCAGTACTTC	CASSLWGLETQYF
.	TRBV2	TRBJ1-3	few	TGTGCCAGCTACCTCGACAGAAATCCTGGAAACACCATATATTTT	CASYLDRNPGNTIYF
.	TRBV28	TRBJ2-6	.	TGTGCCAGCAATACACATGCGGGAGGGGCCAACGTCCTGACTTTC	CASNTHAGGANVLTF
.	TRBV2	TRBJ2-3	.	TGTGCCAGCAGTTATAGCACAGATACGCAGTATTTT	CASSYSTDTQYF
TRBD2	TRBV19	TRBJ2-7	.	TGTGCCAGTAGGGGGACTAGCGGGGCGTCCTTCTACGAGCAGTACTTC	CASRGTSGASFYEQYF
.	TRBV19	TRBJ1-2	.	TGTGCCAGTAGTATTGGAGGGTCAAACTATGGCTACACCTTC	CASSIGGSNYGYTF
.	TRBV5-1	TRBJ2-6	.	TGCGCCAGCAGCTTGGTAGTCTCTGGGGCCAACGTCCTGACTTTC	CASSLVVSGANVLTF
.	TRBV5-1	TRBJ1-4	once	TGCGCCAGCAGCTCACAACAGGGTTCCGCGGAAAAACTGTTTTTT	CASSSQQGSAEKLFF
TRBD1	TRBV5-1	TRBJ2-3	.	TGCGCCAGCAGCCCCGCAGGGGGCGTGGTCGCAGATACGCAGTATTTT	CASSPAGGVVADTQYF
.	TRBV29-1	TRBJ1-1	once	TGCAGCGCGCGGAGGGGCGGGCACACTGAAGCTTTCTTT	CSARRGGHTEAFF
.	TRBV19	TRBJ2-1	.	TGTGCCAGTAGCCGAGCGACTATCCGCAATAATGAGCAGTTCTTC	CASSRATIRNNEQFF
.	TRBV7-9	TRBJ1-3	once	TGTGCCAGCAGCTTAGCCTGGGGCCCTGGAAACACCATATATTTT	CASSLAWGPGNTIYF
TRBD1	TRBV30	TRBJ1-5	.	TGTGCCTGGAGTTTGACAGGGACAATCCCCGGGCAGCCCCAGCATTTT	CAWSLTGTIPGQPQHF
TRBD2	TRBV6-5	TRBJ2-3	.	TGTGCCAGCAGGGCCGGGACTACCACAGATACGCAGTATTTT	CASRAGTTTDTQYF
TRBD1	TRBV2	TRBJ1-6	.	TGTGCCAGCGTCGACAGGGTGTTTAATTCACCCCTCCACTTT	CASVDRVFNSPLHF
TRBD2	TRBV5-4	TRBJ2-5	.	TGTGCCAGCAGCCTTGCGATAACGGGGGGGCCGGAGACCCAGTACTTC	CASSLAITGGPETQYF
.	TRBV7-2	TRBJ1-6	.	TGTGCCAGCAGCCGCAGGGGCATTAATTCACCCCTCCACTTT	CASSRRGINSPLHF
.	TRBV5-1	TRBJ2-5	.	TGCGCCAGCAGCGTTATCCCTGCGGAGACCCAGTACTTC	CASSVIPAETQYF
TRBD2	TRBV7-6	TRBJ2-2	.	TGTGCCAGCAGCTTGTTCGCGGGGGGCACTATGAACACCGGGGAGCTGTTTTTT	CASSLFAGGTMNTGELFF
TRBD1	TRBV11-2	TRBJ1-2	once	TGTGCCAGCAGCTTAGCCCGGACAGGGCGCTATGGCTACACCTTC	CASSLARTGRYGYTF
.	TRBV5-1	TRBJ2-5	once	TGCGCCAGCAGCTTTGGCAATCAAGAGACCCAGTACTTC	CASSFGNQETQYF
TRBD1	TRBV2	TRBJ2-5	once	TGTGCCAGCGATACTACAGGGGGCCTGTTCGCGACCCAGTACTTC	CASDTTGGLFATQYF
TRBD2	TRBV11-3	TRBJ2-1	.	TGTGCCAGCAGCTTTAGAACTAGCGATGTCAATGAGCAGTTCTTC	CASSFRTSDVNEQFF
.	TRBV30	TRBJ1-1	few	TGTGCCTGGAGACAGGTCGGGGGCACTGAAGCTTTCTTT	CAWRQVGGTEAFF
.	TRBV19	TRBJ1-2	.	TGTGCCAGTAGAACTACGGGACTCCAATATGGCTACACCTTC	CASRTTGLQYGYTF